This note documents a single T cell receptor beta chain sequence. This sample was taken from a study of control samples from healthy donors and cancer patients. V was pared by 2 bases and J by 0 bases, with 4 bases of the junction left unmatched. This CDR3 comprises 16 residues. Per germline, CDR1 MNHNS and CDR2 SASEGT. Produced via immunoSEQ multiplex PCR; TCRdb's table is partial and in-frame only. The sample contains 170,000 or so clones, 90% to 95% of which appear only once. What was sequenced was blood. The genes are TRBV6-1 and TRBJ1-2; 9 bases agree with TRBD1. This receptor was identified in a man younger than 35 in good health. The CDR3 loop reads CASSETTGGANYGYTF. The CDR3 nucleotides read TGTGCCAGCAGTGAAACGACAGGGGGGGCTAACTATGGCTACACCTTC.